What follows are 7 T cell receptor beta chains derived from one specimen sequenced in a study of sequential checkpoint blockade in melanoma. The treatment denotes: randomized to nivolumab then ipilimumab (arm A) or the reverse (arm B). Repertoires were generated with immunoSEQ multiplex PCR, while TCRdb's copy carries only in-frame clones and drops some. The data hold 5,500 or so clones, with roughly two fifths observed a single time. The material sequenced was tumor tissue (inferred from file names), taken from a patient given nivolumab and ipilimumab in sequence. All receptors come from a human donor with melanoma.

The chain couples TRBV28 to TRBJ2-5; D may be TRBD2 (5 bases). There are 15 residues in the CDR3. Looked up from germline, CDR1 is MDHEN and CDR2 is SYDVKM. With 1 base removed from V and 5 bases from J, the gap between germline ends came to 14 bases. CDR3 sequence reads: CASSLYSGLGETQYF. The CDR3 region has the DNA TGTGCCAGCAGTTTATATTCGGGATTAGGGGAGACCCAGTACTTC. The full variable domain, with the rest looked up from reference TRBV28 and TRBJ2-5, is DVKVTQSSRYLVKRTGEKVFLECVQDMDHENMFWYRQDPGLGLRLIYFSYDVKMKEKGDIPEGYSVSREKKERFSLILESASTNQTSMYLCASSLYSGLGETQYFGPGTRLLVL.

This clone came up a few times. This sequence joins TRBV5-1 and TRBJ1-1; D ambiguous. The CDR3 loop spans 16 amino acids. Trimming left V 0 bases short and J 4 bases short, with 16 bases between. The germline CDR1 and CDR2 sequences are SGHRS and YFSETQ. CDR3 bases: TGCGCCAGCAGCTTGGAGGAACGGGGATGGGGCACTGAAGCTTTCTTT. Residues: CASSLEERGWGTEAFF. Looking up the rest from reference TRBV5-1 and TRBJ1-1 gives the full variable domain: KAGVTQTPRYLIKTRGQQVTLSCSPISGHRSVSWYQQTPGQGLQFLFEYFSETQRNKGNFPGRFSGRQFSNSRSEMNVSTLELGDSALYLCASSLEERGWGTEAFFGQGTRLTVV.

J is TRBJ2-3 and V is TRBV15, with unresolved D. In germline, CDR1 is LNHNV, CDR2 YYDKDF (reference sequence). The CDR3 covers 16 residues. Trimming pared 8 bases from V and 2 bases from J, leaving 20 bases between. The CDR3 nucleotides read TGTGCCACCCATCTAGGCTGGGTTAGAAACACAGATACGCAGTATTTT. This translates into CATHLGWVRNTDTQYF.

This chain joins TRBV10-2 and TRBJ1-1, with 8 positions matching TRBD1. V lost 7 bases to trimming and J lost 1 base; unmatched junction nucleotides: 5. The CDR3 extends over 14 amino acids. The germline gives CDR1 WSHSY, CDR2 SAAADI. The CDR3: CASTQGATNTEAFF. DNA of the CDR3: TGCGCCAGCACCCAGGGGGCAACGAACACTGAAGCTTTCTTT.

This rearrangement joins TRBV10-2 to TRBJ2-3; no firm D call. Trimming cost V 10 bases and J 0 bases, with 14 bases left between them. The CDR3 length is 14 residues. The germline V gene has CDR1 WSHSY and CDR2 SAAADI. CDR3 amino acids: CAISTSPSTDTQYF. DNA of the CDR3: TGCGCCATCAGCACAAGCCCTAGCACAGATACGCAGTATTTT.

This chain links TRBV18 with TRBJ2-1; 12 nucleotides match TRBD2. Looked up from germline, CDR1 is KGHSH and CDR2 is LQKENI. V shed 0 bases and J 8 bases; nucleotides not matched to a gene: 2. The CDR3 is made up of 15 amino acids. The CDR3 spells CASSPPLAGGDEQFF. CDR3 bases: TGTGCCAGCTCACCACCACTAGCGGGAGGCGATGAGCAGTTCTTC.

By sample fraction, this clone is medium-sized (0.01 to 0.1%). The V and J genes are TRBV9 and TRBJ1-1; D unclear. V was cut by 0 bases and J by 3 bases, with 9 bases left in between. CDR1 SGDLS and CDR2 YYNGEE come from the germline V gene. The CDR3 is 14 amino acids. The CDR3 DNA is TGTGCCAGCAGCGTAGGCCCGGGGTACACTGAAGCTTTCTTT. Amino acids: CASSVGPGYTEAFF.